This entry concerns a single TCR beta chain. Its antigen remains unknown. The source of the sample is a study of cytomegalovirus exposure and HLA in healthy donors. For the study at large: Later analysis reported that the roughly 110 validation repertoires shared the platform of the approximately 670 first-cohort repertoires.

Donors were drawn from the approximately 110-subject validation cohort, separate from the roughly 700-subject first cohort. General study findings and limits: Altogether, 164 TCR beta chains were recorded as cytomegalovirus-associated. The study found most TCR sequences rare, yet found some public TCRs in many donors.

CDR1 is KGHSH and CDR2 is LQKENI in the germline V gene. The CDR3 extends over 12 amino acids. V lost 4 bases, J lost 1 base, and 4 bases lay in between. This table comes from immunoSEQ multiplex PCR, and its TCRdb copy is limited to in-frame clones, with some not included. The table shows some 350,000 clones, with about 85% occurring only once. This receptor was identified in a woman aged 25 to 39 in good health and CMV-seropositive. The V call is TRBV18, the J call TRBJ1-1, with D unclear. Source material: PBMCs. The CDR3 sequence is CASSQGNTEAFF. The CDR3 DNA is TGTGCCAGCTCACAGGGGAACACTGAAGCTTTCTTT.